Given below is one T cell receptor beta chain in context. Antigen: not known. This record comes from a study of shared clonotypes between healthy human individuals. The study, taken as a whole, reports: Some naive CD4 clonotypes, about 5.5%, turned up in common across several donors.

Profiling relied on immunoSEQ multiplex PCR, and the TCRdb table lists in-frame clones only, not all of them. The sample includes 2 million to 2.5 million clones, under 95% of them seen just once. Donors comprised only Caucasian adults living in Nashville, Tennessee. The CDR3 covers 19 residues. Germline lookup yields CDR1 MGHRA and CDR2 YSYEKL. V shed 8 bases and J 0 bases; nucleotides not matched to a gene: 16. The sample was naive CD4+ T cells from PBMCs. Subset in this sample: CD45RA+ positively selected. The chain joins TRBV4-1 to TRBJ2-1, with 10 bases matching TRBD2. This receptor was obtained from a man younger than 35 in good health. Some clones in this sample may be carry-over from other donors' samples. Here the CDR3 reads CASVKEVSGRLSSYNEQFF. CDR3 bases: TGCGCCAGCGTAAAAGAGGTTAGCGGGAGGCTTTCCTCCTACAATGAGCAGTTCTTC.